This T cell receptor beta chain was sequenced in a study of blood T cell repertoires in COVID-19. Individuals aged roughly 18 to 95 years were recruited from about two dozen US areas. Cohort assignment relied on participant-reported clinical history. Either two negative PCRs, clearance, or symptom resolution qualified Cohort 3 donors as recovered. V lost 6 bases and J 5 bases, leaving 19 bases between the germline ends. The CDR3 is 15 residues long. Germline V gene sequence: CDR1 SGHTA, CDR2 FQGNSA. In the original workflow: Reference gene primer amplification gave nucleated cell count estimates. Sequenced by immunoSEQ multiplex PCR; TCRdb stores in-frame clones only, minus some. D and trimming come from the DNA, and the V and J calls and clone size come from that table. The repertoire has about 400,000 clones, around nine tenths of them found once; the top ten carry roughly a tenth.

The source of this sequence is a woman aged 45 to 65 who had recovered from COVID-19. The sequenced material came from PBMCs or T cells enriched from blood (not recorded which). The chain joins TRBV7-2 to TRBJ1-1; tentative D call: TRBD1 (6 bases). The CDR3 reads CASSPHGQRGTEAFF. CDR3 coding DNA: TGTGCCAGCAGTCCCCACGGACAGAGAGGAACTGAAGCTTTCTTT.